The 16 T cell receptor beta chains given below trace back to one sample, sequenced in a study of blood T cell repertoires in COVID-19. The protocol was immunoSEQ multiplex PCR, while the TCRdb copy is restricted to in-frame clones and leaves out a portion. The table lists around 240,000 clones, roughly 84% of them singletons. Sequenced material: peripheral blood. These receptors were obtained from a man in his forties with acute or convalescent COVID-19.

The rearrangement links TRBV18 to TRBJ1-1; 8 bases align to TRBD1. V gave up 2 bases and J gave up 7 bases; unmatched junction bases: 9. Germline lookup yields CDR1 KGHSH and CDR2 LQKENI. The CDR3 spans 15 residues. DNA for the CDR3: TGTGCCAGCTCACCAGGATTGGGACAGGACCGTGAAGCTTTCTTT. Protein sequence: CASSPGLGQDREAFF. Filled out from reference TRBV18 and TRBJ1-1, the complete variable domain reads NAGVMQNPRHLVRRRGQEARLRCSPMKGHSHVYWYRQLPEEGLKFMVYLQKENIIDESGMPKERFSAEFPKEGPSILRIQQVVRGDSAAYFCASSPGLGQDREAFFGQGTRLTVV.

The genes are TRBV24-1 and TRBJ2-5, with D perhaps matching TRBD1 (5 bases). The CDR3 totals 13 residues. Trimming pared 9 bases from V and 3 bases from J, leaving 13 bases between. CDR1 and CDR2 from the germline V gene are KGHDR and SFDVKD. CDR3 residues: CATSPVGEETQYF. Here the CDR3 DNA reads TGTGCCACCTCCCCTGTAGGGGAAGAGACCCAGTACTTC.

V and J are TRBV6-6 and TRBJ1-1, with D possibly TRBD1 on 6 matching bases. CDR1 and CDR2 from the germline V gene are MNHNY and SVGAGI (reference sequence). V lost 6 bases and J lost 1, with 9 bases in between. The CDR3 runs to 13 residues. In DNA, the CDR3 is TGTGCCAGCAGGCCGGGACAGAACACTGAAGCTTTCTTT. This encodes CASRPGQNTEAFF.

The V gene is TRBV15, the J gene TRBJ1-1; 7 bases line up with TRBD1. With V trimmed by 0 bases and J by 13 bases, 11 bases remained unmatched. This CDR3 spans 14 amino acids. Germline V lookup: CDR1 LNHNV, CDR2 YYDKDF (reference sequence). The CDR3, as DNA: TGTGCCACCAGCAGAGAGAAGCAGGGGGGCCGGGGTTTCTTT. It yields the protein CATSREKQGGRGFF.

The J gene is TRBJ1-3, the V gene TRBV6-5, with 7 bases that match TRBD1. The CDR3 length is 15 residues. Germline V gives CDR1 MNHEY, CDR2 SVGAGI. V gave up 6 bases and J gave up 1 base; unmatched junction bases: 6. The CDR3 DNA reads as TGTGCCAGCAGCCCGGGACAGTTTTCTGGAAACACCATATATTTT. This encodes CASSPGQFSGNTIYF.

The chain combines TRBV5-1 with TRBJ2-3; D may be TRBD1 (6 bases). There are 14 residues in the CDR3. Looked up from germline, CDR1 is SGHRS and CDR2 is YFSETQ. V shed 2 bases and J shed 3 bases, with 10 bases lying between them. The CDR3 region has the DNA TGCGCCAGCAGCTTCCAAGGGACAACAGATACGCAGTATTTT. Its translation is CASSFQGTTDTQYF.

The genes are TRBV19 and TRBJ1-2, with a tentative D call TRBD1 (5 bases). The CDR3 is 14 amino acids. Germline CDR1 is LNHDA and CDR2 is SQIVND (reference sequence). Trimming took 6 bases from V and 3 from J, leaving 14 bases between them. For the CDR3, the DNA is TGTGCCAGTAGCAGCCTCGACAGATACTATGGCTACACCTTC. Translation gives CASSSLDRYYGYTF.

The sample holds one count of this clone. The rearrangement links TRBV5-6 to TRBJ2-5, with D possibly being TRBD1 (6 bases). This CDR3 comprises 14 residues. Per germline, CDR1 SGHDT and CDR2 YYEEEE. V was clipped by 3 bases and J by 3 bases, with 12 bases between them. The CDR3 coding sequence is TGTGCCAGCAGCTCCTGGACAGAAAAAGAGACCCAGTACTTC. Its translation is CASSSWTEKETQYF.

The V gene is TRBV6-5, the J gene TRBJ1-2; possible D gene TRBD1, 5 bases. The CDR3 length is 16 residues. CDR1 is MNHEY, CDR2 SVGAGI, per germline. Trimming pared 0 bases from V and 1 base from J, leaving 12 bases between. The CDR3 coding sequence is TGTGCCAGCAGTTACTCGACAGTAAAATTTAACTATGGCTACACCTTC. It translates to CASSYSTVKFNYGYTF.

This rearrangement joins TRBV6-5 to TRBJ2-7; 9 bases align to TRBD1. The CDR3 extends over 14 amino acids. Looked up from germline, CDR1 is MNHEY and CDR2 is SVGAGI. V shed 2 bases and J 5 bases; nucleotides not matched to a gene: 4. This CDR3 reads CASSYGQGSNEQYF. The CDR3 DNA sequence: TGTGCCAGCAGTTACGGACAGGGGTCCAACGAGCAGTACTTC.

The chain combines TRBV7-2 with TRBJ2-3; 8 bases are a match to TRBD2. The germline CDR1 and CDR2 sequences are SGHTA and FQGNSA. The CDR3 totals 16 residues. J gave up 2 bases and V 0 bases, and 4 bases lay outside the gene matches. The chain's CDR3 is CASSLAWRGDTDTQYF. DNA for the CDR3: TGTGCCAGCAGCTTAGCGTGGCGGGGGGACACAGATACGCAGTATTTT.

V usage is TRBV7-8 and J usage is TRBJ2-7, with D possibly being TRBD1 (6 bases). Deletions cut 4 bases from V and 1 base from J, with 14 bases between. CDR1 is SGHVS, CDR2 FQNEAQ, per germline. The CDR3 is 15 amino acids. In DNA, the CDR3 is TGTGCCAGCAGCTCGACAGGACATAAGTCCTACGAGCAGTACTTC. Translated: CASSSTGHKSYEQYF.

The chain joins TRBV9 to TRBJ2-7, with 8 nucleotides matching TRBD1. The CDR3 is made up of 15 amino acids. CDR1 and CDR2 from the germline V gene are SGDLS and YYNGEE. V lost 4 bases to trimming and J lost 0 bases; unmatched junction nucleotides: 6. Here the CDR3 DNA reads TGTGCCAGCAGCCCAGGGGGCTGGAGCTCCTACGAGCAGTACTTC. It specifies CASSPGGWSSYEQYF.

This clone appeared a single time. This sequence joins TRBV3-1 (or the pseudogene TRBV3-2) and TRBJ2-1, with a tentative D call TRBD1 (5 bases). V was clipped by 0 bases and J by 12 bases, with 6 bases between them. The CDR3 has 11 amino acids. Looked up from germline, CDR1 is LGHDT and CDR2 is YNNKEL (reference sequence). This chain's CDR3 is CASSQEGPQFF. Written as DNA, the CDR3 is TGTGCCAGCAGCCAAGAGGGGCCGCAGTTCTTC.

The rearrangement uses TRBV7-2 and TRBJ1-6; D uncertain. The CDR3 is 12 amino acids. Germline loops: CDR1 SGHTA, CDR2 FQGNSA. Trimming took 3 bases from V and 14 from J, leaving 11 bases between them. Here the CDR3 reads CASSLPLTTLHF. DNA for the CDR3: TGTGCCAGCAGCTTGCCCCTTACAACCCTCCACTTT.

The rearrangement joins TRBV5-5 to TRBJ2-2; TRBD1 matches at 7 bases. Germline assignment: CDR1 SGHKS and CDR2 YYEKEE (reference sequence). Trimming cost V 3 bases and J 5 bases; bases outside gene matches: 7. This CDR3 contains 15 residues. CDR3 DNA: TGTGCCAGCAGCTGGAGCCTACAGGGGACCGGGGAGCTGTTTTTT. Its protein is CASSWSLQGTGELFF.